The clone carrying this TCR beta chain has just one count. These data belong to a study of blood T cell repertoires in COVID-19. Germline trimming cut 6 bases from V and 2 bases from J; bases unmatched to any gene: 10. CDR1 and CDR2 (germline): SGHTA, FQGTGA. CDR3 length: 17 residues. The protocol was immunoSEQ multiplex PCR, while the TCRdb copy is restricted to in-frame clones and leaves out a portion. The sample records over 150,000 clones, roughly 83% being singletons. The material sequenced was peripheral blood. This rearrangement joins TRBV7-3 to TRBJ2-6; 7 bases line up with TRBD2. The TCR was taken from a woman aged 55-70 years with COVID-19, enrolled during active disease. CDR3 bases: TGTGCCAGCAGTTCCCAGGGAGGGGCCCCTGGGGCCAACGTCCTGACTTTC. Its translation is CASSSQGGAPGANVLTF.